Listed below are T cell receptor beta chains from one sample, sequenced in a study of blood T cell repertoires in COVID-19. The table came from immunoSEQ multiplex PCR; TCRdb's copy has only in-frame clones and leaves some out. The sample contains some 500,000 clones, 70% to 90% of which appear only once. The specimen sequenced was PBMCs or T cells enriched from blood (not recorded which). The receptor source for this set is a woman aged 40 to 50 who had recovered from COVID-19. Each CDR3 is given with its conserved first and last residue. Each record gives: CDR3 DNA, CDR3 protein, J gene, D gene, clone size, V gene. The D gene is left open where the match is weak. For some rows the clone size is stated as once, few or many, or as a class when expanded; others skip it.

CDR3nt: TGTGCCAGCAGTTTGGTCTCTGTTGGCCTCGGGTACGAGCAGTACTTC
CDR3aa: CASSLVSVGLGYEQYF
j_gene: TRBJ2-7
d_gene: NA
abundance: NA
v_gene: TRBV28

CDR3nt: TGTGCCAGCAGCTCAGTCGAGGGGGACGCTAGCAATCAGCCCCAGCATTTT
CDR3aa: CASSSVEGDASNQPQHF
j_gene: TRBJ1-5
d_gene: NA
abundance: NA
v_gene: TRBV7-9

CDR3nt: TGCAGTGCTAGTCCCAGCGCTAACTATGGCTACACCTTC
CDR3aa: CSASPSANYGYTF
j_gene: TRBJ1-2
d_gene: NA
abundance: NA
v_gene: TRBV20-1

CDR3nt: TGTGCCAGCAGCTCACAGGGGCTGGACACTGAAGCTTTCTTT
CDR3aa: CASSSQGLDTEAFF
j_gene: TRBJ1-1
d_gene: TRBD1
abundance: NA
v_gene: TRBV7-9

CDR3nt: TGTGCCAGCAGCTCCTACAGGGAGTCCTACAATGAGCAGTTCTTC
CDR3aa: CASSSYRESYNEQFF
j_gene: TRBJ2-1
d_gene: NA
abundance: NA
v_gene: TRBV7-8

CDR3nt: TGCAGTCCAGGCGGGCTCTATGGCTACACCTTC
CDR3aa: CSPGGLYGYTF
j_gene: TRBJ1-2
d_gene: NA
abundance: NA
v_gene: TRBV20-1

CDR3nt: TGTGCCAGCAGCTATACAGGGGGCCACGGGAGTGGCTACACCTTC
CDR3aa: CASSYTGGHGSGYTF
j_gene: TRBJ1-2
d_gene: TRBD1
abundance: NA
v_gene: TRBV5-5

CDR3nt: TGTGCCAGTAGTATTTCAGGACAGGGGTACTCTGGCTACACCTTC
CDR3aa: CASSISGQGYSGYTF
j_gene: TRBJ1-2
d_gene: TRBD1
abundance: NA
v_gene: TRBV19

CDR3nt: TGTGCCAGCAGCTTTTCTCGGAGACAAGAGACCCAGTACTTC
CDR3aa: CASSFSRRQETQYF
j_gene: TRBJ2-5
d_gene: NA
abundance: NA
v_gene: TRBV7-2

CDR3nt: TGCGCCAGCAGCCAAGATACGACAGGGAGTTTCACTGAAGCTTTCTTT
CDR3aa: CASSQDTTGSFTEAFF
j_gene: TRBJ1-1
d_gene: TRBD1
abundance: NA
v_gene: TRBV4-1

CDR3nt: TGTGCCAGCAGCTTAACAGGTCCTTATGGCTACACCTTC
CDR3aa: CASSLTGPYGYTF
j_gene: TRBJ1-2
d_gene: NA
abundance: NA
v_gene: TRBV5-6

CDR3nt: TGTGCTAGCAGCTGGGACAGGGAAGAGACCCAGTACTTC
CDR3aa: CASSWDREETQYF
j_gene: TRBJ2-5
d_gene: TRBD1
abundance: once
v_gene: TRBV7-7

CDR3nt: TGCGCCAGCAGCTTGACCGGGACAGGGGAAAATGGCTACACCTTC
CDR3aa: CASSLTGTGENGYTF
j_gene: TRBJ1-2
d_gene: TRBD1
abundance: NA
v_gene: TRBV5-1

CDR3nt: TGTGCCACCAGTGATTTCGCAGGGTTAGACACAGATACGCAGTATTTT
CDR3aa: CATSDFAGLDTDTQYF
j_gene: TRBJ2-3
d_gene: NA
abundance: NA
v_gene: TRBV24-1

CDR3nt: TGTGCCAGCAGTTCCACCCCGGGACTGAGTGGCTACACCTTC
CDR3aa: CASSSTPGLSGYTF
j_gene: TRBJ1-2
d_gene: NA
abundance: NA
v_gene: TRBV6-5

CDR3nt: TGTGCCAGCAGCTTAGGTCCCCGACAGGGCCCCACCGGGGAGCTGTTTTTT
CDR3aa: CASSLGPRQGPTGELFF
j_gene: TRBJ2-2
d_gene: TRBD1
abundance: NA
v_gene: TRBV7-2

CDR3nt: TGTGCCAGTAGTATTTGGGACACTCCCCAGGGGACTGAAGCTTTCTTT
CDR3aa: CASSIWDTPQGTEAFF
j_gene: TRBJ1-1
d_gene: NA
abundance: NA
v_gene: TRBV19

CDR3nt: TGTGCCAGCCAAAGAACACGGGTAGCGGGAGGGACCTACGAGCAGTACTTC
CDR3aa: CASQRTRVAGGTYEQYF
j_gene: TRBJ2-7
d_gene: TRBD2
abundance: NA
v_gene: TRBV27

CDR3nt: TGCGCCAGCAGCTTCGGGACTAGCGAGTACAATGAGCAGTTCTTC
CDR3aa: CASSFGTSEYNEQFF
j_gene: TRBJ2-1
d_gene: TRBD2
abundance: once
v_gene: TRBV5-1

CDR3nt: TGTGCCAGCTCACCGGGCAGCTATGGCTACACCTTC
CDR3aa: CASSPGSYGYTF
j_gene: TRBJ1-2
d_gene: NA
abundance: NA
v_gene: TRBV18

CDR3nt: TGTGCCAGCAGTGAAGCGGGCCTCGTCTCTGAGACCCAGTACTTC
CDR3aa: CASSEAGLVSETQYF
j_gene: TRBJ2-5
d_gene: NA
abundance: NA
v_gene: TRBV6-1

CDR3nt: TGCGCCAGCAGCCAAGTAATACTCGGGGGGACCCGGAGTCACATTCAGTACTTC
CDR3aa: CASSQVILGGTRSHIQYF
j_gene: TRBJ2-4
d_gene: TRBD2
abundance: NA
v_gene: TRBV4-3

CDR3nt: TGCAGCGTTGGACGGTCCAAGGGGTACGAGCAGTACTTC
CDR3aa: CSVGRSKGYEQYF
j_gene: TRBJ2-7
d_gene: NA
abundance: NA
v_gene: TRBV29-1

CDR3nt: TGCGCCAGCAGCCCGGGGTCTAGCACAGATACGCAGTATTTT
CDR3aa: CASSPGSSTDTQYF
j_gene: TRBJ2-3
d_gene: NA
abundance: NA
v_gene: TRBV4-1

CDR3nt: TGTGCCAGCAGCTCTCGACTAGCGGGAGAAGTTTACAATGAGCAGTTCTTC
CDR3aa: CASSSRLAGEVYNEQFF
j_gene: TRBJ2-1
d_gene: TRBD2
abundance: NA
v_gene: TRBV5-4

CDR3nt: TGTGCCATACAAGAACGCTCCTATCAGCCCCAGCATTTT
CDR3aa: CAIQERSYQPQHF
j_gene: TRBJ1-5
d_gene: NA
abundance: NA
v_gene: TRBV24-1

CDR3nt: TGCGCCAGCAGCTCACGACAGGGAATCTATGGCTACACCTTC
CDR3aa: CASSSRQGIYGYTF
j_gene: TRBJ1-2
d_gene: TRBD1
abundance: once
v_gene: TRBV4-1

CDR3nt: TGTGCCAGCAGCGTAACTAGCCAATCCTACGAGCAGTACTTC
CDR3aa: CASSVTSQSYEQYF
j_gene: TRBJ2-7
d_gene: NA
abundance: NA
v_gene: TRBV9

CDR3nt: TGTGCCAGCAGCGTAGGACAGGGGGCTTTCCGTCTATATGGCTACACCTTC
CDR3aa: CASSVGQGAFRLYGYTF
j_gene: TRBJ1-2
d_gene: TRBD1
abundance: NA
v_gene: TRBV9

CDR3nt: TGTGCCAGCAGTAAAGACAGGGTTTTGTTTAGCAATCAGCCCCAGCATTTT
CDR3aa: CASSKDRVLFSNQPQHF
j_gene: TRBJ1-5
d_gene: TRBD1
abundance: NA
v_gene: TRBV6-1

CDR3nt: TGTGCCAGCAGTTCCCCCATTCCGGGGAACACTGAAGCTTTCTTT
CDR3aa: CASSSPIPGNTEAFF
j_gene: TRBJ1-1
d_gene: NA
abundance: NA
v_gene: TRBV6-5

CDR3nt: TGTGCCAGCAGTTACCCGCAGGGCACTGAAGCTTTCTTT
CDR3aa: CASSYPQGTEAFF
j_gene: TRBJ1-1
d_gene: NA
abundance: NA
v_gene: TRBV6-5

CDR3nt: TGTGCCAGCGCACAGACTAGCGGGGACTCCTACGAGCAGTACTTC
CDR3aa: CASAQTSGDSYEQYF
j_gene: TRBJ2-7
d_gene: TRBD2
abundance: NA
v_gene: TRBV5-4

CDR3nt: TGTGCCAGTAGGCCCCGACAGTCGGATAGCACTGAAGCTTTCTTT
CDR3aa: CASRPRQSDSTEAFF
j_gene: TRBJ1-1
d_gene: NA
abundance: NA
v_gene: TRBV19